Each of the 5 T cell receptor beta chains below was sequenced from the same sample in a study of T cells in tumors after PD-1 blockade. The protocol was immunoSEQ multiplex PCR, while the TCRdb copy is restricted to in-frame clones and leaves out a portion. The sample yields 32,000 or so clones, around 80% seen once. The sample in question was PBMCs, obtained before anti-PD-1 treatment. The receptors were gathered from a human donor with basal cell carcinoma.

This clone came up once. The gene calls are TRBV7-9 and TRBJ2-3, with TRBD2 identical over 7 bases. CDR1 is SEHNR and CDR2 is FQNEAQ in the germline V gene (reference sequence). This CDR3 contains 14 residues. J was trimmed by 6 bases and V by 5 bases; bases with no gene match: 8. This CDR3 is CASSGGDPLDTQYF. The CDR3, as DNA: TGTGCCAGCAGCGGGGGGGACCCTTTGGATACGCAGTATTTT.

The V call is TRBV7-2, the J call TRBJ2-1; 14 positions match TRBD2. The CDR3 loop spans 14 amino acids. Per the germline V gene, CDR1 is SGHTA and CDR2 is FQGNSA. The ends lost 8 bases at V and 7 bases at J; junction bases unmatched: 4. CDR3 DNA sequence: TGTGCCAGCGCCGGGACTAGCGGGAGTAATGAGCAGTTCTTC. Protein: CASAGTSGSNEQFF.

CDR3 DNA sequence: TGTGCCAGCAGCGACCTTGGGTTAGGATATGGCTACACCTTC. This sequence encodes CASSDLGLGYGYTF. This chain connects TRBV7-3 to TRBJ1-2; no reliable D call. CDR3 length equals 14 residues. Germline CDR1 and CDR2: SGHTA and FQGTGA. With 5 bases removed from V and 5 bases from J, the gap between germline ends came to 15 bases.

The chain recombines TRBV29-1 with TRBJ2-1; TRBD1 matches at 10 bases. This CDR3 has 13 residues. With V trimmed by 8 bases and J by 6 bases, 7 bases remained unmatched. Germline assignment: CDR1 SQVTM and CDR2 ANQGSEA. CDR3 in amino acids: CSFGQGEFNEQFF. The CDR3 nucleotides read TGCAGCTTCGGACAGGGGGAGTTCAATGAGCAGTTCTTC.

V is TRBV29-1 and J is TRBJ2-7; weak D call: TRBD1 (6 bases). With 6 bases removed from V and 3 bases from J, the gap between germline ends came to 15 bases. This CDR3 spans 13 amino acids. The germline V gene encodes CDR1 SQVTM and CDR2 ANQGSEA. The CDR3 nucleotides read TGCAGCGTCGTCACAGGGTCTCTCTACGAGCAGTACTTC. Amino acid sequence: CSVVTGSLYEQYF.